This is a list of T cell receptor beta chains from one sample in a study of blood T cell repertoires in COVID-19. Only in-frame clones appear in the TCRdb table, and some are missing; sequencing was by immunoSEQ multiplex PCR. The table shows around 230,000 clones, with approximately 85% occurring only once. Sequencing input: peripheral blood. The receptors stem from a middle-aged man with COVID-19, enrolled during active disease. Both conserved end residues are part of each CDR3. Each record gives: J gene, V gene, D gene, CDR3 protein. A D gene is named only where the DNA matches it firmly.

j_call: TRBJ1-4
v_call: TRBV6-6
d_call: .
cdr3_aa: CASRNRDEKLFF

j_call: TRBJ1-1
v_call: TRBV7-8
d_call: .
cdr3_aa: CAISRGGMNTEAFF

j_call: TRBJ2-3
v_call: TRBV19
d_call: TRBD2
cdr3_aa: CASSPGLAVSTDTQYF

j_call: TRBJ1-6
v_call: TRBV6-8
d_call: TRBD1
cdr3_aa: CASSHRDSLKNSPLHF

j_call: TRBJ2-7
v_call: TRBV10-3
d_call: TRBD1
cdr3_aa: CAISGPDRADEQYF

j_call: TRBJ2-7
v_call: TRBV13
d_call: .
cdr3_aa: CASSMGLSGSYEQYF

j_call: TRBJ2-7
v_call: TRBV24-1
d_call: .
cdr3_aa: CATSDLDFGYAASYEQYF

j_call: TRBJ1-4
v_call: TRBV7-2
d_call: TRBD1
cdr3_aa: CASSLDRGTTNEKLFF

j_call: TRBJ2-3
v_call: TRBV9
d_call: .
cdr3_aa: CASSSGQPTRDTQYF

j_call: TRBJ1-4
v_call: TRBV27
d_call: TRBD1
cdr3_aa: CASRTDRASEKLFF

j_call: TRBJ1-2
v_call: TRBV3-1/TRBV3-2
d_call: TRBD1
cdr3_aa: CASSPTTGVRGGYTF

j_call: TRBJ2-3
v_call: TRBV7-9
d_call: TRBD2
cdr3_aa: CASSFQFRLAVADTQYF

j_call: TRBJ1-5
v_call: TRBV18
d_call: .
cdr3_aa: CASSPGGQPQHF

j_call: TRBJ2-3
v_call: TRBV11-2
d_call: TRBD2
cdr3_aa: CASSPGGLAVDTQYF

j_call: TRBJ1-5
v_call: TRBV5-1
d_call: TRBD1
cdr3_aa: CASSPFRDREVSSNQPQHF

j_call: TRBJ1-5
v_call: TRBV28
d_call: TRBD1
cdr3_aa: CASTKGQESNQPQHF

j_call: TRBJ2-7
v_call: TRBV11-2
d_call: .
cdr3_aa: CASSLLSYEQYF

j_call: TRBJ1-1
v_call: TRBV9
d_call: TRBD1
cdr3_aa: CASSVGQGNTEAFF

j_call: TRBJ1-2
v_call: TRBV7-8
d_call: .
cdr3_aa: CASSPGSAVGYGYTF

j_call: TRBJ2-3
v_call: TRBV18
d_call: TRBD2
cdr3_aa: CASSPQQRGGTDTQYF

j_call: TRBJ1-2
v_call: TRBV5-5
d_call: TRBD1
cdr3_aa: CASSPGQGYGYTF